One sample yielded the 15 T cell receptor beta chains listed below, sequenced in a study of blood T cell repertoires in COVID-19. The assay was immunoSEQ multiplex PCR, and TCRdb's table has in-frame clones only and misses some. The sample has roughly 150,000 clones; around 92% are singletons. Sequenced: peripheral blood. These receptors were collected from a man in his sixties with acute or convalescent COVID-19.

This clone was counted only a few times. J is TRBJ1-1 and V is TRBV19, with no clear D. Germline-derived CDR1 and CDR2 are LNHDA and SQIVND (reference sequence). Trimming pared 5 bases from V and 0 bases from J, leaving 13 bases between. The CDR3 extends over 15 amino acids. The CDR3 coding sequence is TGTGCCAGTAGTCGGTGGTCCACCATGAACACTGAAGCTTTCTTT. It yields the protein CASSRWSTMNTEAFF.

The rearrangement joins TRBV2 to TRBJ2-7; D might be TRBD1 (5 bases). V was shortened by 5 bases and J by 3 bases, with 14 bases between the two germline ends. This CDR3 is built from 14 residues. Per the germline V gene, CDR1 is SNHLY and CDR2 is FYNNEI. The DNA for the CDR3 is TGTGCCAGCAGTATTAGACAGAGCTACTACGAGCAGTACTTC. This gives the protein CASSIRQSYYEQYF.

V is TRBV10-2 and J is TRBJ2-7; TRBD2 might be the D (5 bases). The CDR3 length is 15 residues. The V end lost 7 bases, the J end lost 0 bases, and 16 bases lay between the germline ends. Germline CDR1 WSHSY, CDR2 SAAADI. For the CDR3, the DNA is TGCGCCAGCAAAGCTGCCGGGATCAGCTCCTACGAGCAGTACTTC. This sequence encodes CASKAAGISSYEQYF.

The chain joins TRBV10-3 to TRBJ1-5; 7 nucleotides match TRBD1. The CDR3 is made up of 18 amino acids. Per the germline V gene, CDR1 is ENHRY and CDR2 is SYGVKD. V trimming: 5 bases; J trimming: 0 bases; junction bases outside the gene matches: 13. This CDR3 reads CAISNSGQTSHSNQPQHF. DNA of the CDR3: TGTGCCATCAGTAATTCGGGACAGACGTCTCATAGCAATCAGCCCCAGCATTTT.

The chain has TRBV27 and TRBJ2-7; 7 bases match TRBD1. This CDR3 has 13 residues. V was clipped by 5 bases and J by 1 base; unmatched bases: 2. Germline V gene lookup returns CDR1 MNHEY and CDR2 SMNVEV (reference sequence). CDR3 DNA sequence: TGTGCCAGCAGTCCGGGACAGTCCTACGAGCAGTACTTC. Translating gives CASSPGQSYEQYF.

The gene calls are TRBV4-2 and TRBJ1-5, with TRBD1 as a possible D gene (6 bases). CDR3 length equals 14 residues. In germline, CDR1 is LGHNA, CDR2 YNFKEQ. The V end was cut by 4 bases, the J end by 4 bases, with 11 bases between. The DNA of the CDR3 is TGTGCCAGCAGCCTAGAGGACAGTAATCAGCCCCAGCATTTT. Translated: CASSLEDSNQPQHF.

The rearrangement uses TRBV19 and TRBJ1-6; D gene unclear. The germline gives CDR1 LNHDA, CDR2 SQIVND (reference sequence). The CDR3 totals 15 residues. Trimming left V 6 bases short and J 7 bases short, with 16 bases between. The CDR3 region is CASRYSGVGNSPLHF. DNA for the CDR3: TGTGCCAGTAGGTATTCCGGGGTAGGCAATTCACCCCTCCACTTT.

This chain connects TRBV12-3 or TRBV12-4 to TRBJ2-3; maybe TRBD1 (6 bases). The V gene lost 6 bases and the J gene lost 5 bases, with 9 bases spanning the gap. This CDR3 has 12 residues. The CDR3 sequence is CASSQGGDTQYF. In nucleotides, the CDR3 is TGTGCCAGCAGCCAAGGGGGAGATACGCAGTATTTT.

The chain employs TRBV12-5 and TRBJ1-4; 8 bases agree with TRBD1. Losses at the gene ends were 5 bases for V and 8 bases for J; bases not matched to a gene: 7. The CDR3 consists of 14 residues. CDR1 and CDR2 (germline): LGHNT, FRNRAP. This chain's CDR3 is CASGPGTGFEKLFF. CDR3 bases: TGTGCTAGTGGTCCCGGGACAGGTTTCGAAAAACTGTTTTTT.

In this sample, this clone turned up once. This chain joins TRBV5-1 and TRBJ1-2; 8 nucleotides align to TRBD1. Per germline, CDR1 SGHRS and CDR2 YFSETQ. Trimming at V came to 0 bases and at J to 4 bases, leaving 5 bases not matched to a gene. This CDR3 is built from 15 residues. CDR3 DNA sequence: TGCGCCAGCAGCTTGGACAGGGGGGACTTCTATGGCTACACCTTC. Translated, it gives CASSLDRGDFYGYTF.

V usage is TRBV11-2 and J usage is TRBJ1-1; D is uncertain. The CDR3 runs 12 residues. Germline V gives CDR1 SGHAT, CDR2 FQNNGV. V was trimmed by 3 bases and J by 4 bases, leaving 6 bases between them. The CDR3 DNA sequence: TGTGCCAGCAGCTTCTCGGGCACTGAAGCTTTCTTT. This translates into CASSFSGTEAFF.

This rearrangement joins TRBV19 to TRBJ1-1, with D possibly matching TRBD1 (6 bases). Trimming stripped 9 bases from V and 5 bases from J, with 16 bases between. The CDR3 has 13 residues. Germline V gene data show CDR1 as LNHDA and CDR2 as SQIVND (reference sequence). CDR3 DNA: TGTGCCAGCGTTTCACAGGGAAAGACTGAAGCTTTCTTT. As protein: CASVSQGKTEAFF.

CDR3 sequence: CASSPFSAENQPQHF. Written as DNA, the CDR3 is TGTGCCAGCTCACCATTCAGCGCGGAGAATCAGCCCCAGCATTTT. The chain uses TRBV18 and TRBJ1-5; D remains ambiguous. From germline, CDR1 is KGHSH and CDR2 LQKENI. The CDR3 runs 15 residues. The V end lost 2 bases, the J end lost 4 bases, and 12 bases lay between the germline ends.

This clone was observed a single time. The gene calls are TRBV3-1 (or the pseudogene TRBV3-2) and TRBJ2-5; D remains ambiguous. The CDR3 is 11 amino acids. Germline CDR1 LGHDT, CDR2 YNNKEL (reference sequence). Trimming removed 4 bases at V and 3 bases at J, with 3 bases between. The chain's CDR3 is CASSRKETQYF. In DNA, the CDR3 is TGTGCCAGCAGCCGTAAAGAGACCCAGTACTTC.

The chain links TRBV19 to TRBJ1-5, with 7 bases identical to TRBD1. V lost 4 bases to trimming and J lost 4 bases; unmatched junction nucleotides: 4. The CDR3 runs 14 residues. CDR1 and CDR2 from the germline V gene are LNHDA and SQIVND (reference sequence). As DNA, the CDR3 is TGTGCCAGTAGTACATTACAGGGGAATCAGCCCCAGCATTTT. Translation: CASSTLQGNQPQHF.